Listed below are T cell receptor beta chains from one sample, sequenced in a study of tumor-infiltrating lymphocytes in primary liver carcinoma. In TCRdb, the multiplex PCR reads were re-called with MiXCR into one record per CDR3 protein. Of about 37,000 distinct CDR3 sequences in the sample, more than 60% were seen once. Sequencing used tumor-adjacent normal liver tissue. These receptors were collected from a man aged 35 to 55 with primary liver carcinoma and hepatitis B virus infection. CDR3s include the opening cysteine and the closing phenylalanine or tryptophan. The D gene is left open where the match is weak. Size values are once, few and many counts, or a class for expanded clones, and some rows have none.

J	D	V	size	DNA	CDR3
TRBJ2-7	TRBD2	TRBV6-2/TRBV6-3	-	TGTGCCAGCAGTTATAAGCCTAGCGGCTCCTACAAACAGTACTTC	CASSYKPSGSYKQYF
TRBJ1-2	-	TRBV9	-	TGTGCCAGCAGCGCCCTGGGGATAGGGCAAGACTATGGCTACACCTTC	CASSALGIGQDYGYTF
TRBJ1-1	-	TRBV4-2	-	TGTAGCAGCAGCCCTGTAATTGAAGCTTTCTTT	CSSSPVIEAFF
TRBJ2-3	TRBD2	TRBV6-6	-	TGTGCCAGCAGGACTAGCGGGAACACAGATACGCAATATTTT	CASRTSGNTDTQYF
TRBJ1-5	-	TRBV11-2	-	TGTGCCAGTAGCTTAGTAGGGGTAGCGGGGAGCAATCAGCCCCAGCATTTT	CASSLVGVAGSNQPQHF
TRBJ1-1	-	TRBV6-2/TRBV6-3	medium-sized	TGTGCCAGCGGGACACGTAACACTGAAGCTTTCTTT	CASGTRNTEAFF
TRBJ1-3	-	TRBV6-6	-	TGTGCCAGCAGTATCTCGGAGAACTCTGGAAACACCATATATTTT	CASSISENSGNTIYF
TRBJ2-1	TRBD2	TRBV14	-	TGTGCCGGCAGTACAGTAGCGGGATGGGTAAACAATGAGCAGTTCTTC	CAGSTVAGWVNNEQFF
TRBJ2-7	TRBD2	TRBV5-5	-	TGTGCCAGCAGCTTACGAGGCGCGGGACTAGTGGGAGACGAACAGTACTTC	CASSLRGAGLVGDEQYF
TRBJ1-2	-	TRBV12-3/TRBV12-4	-	TGTGTCAGCACGCCCCGGGGGGCGAACTTTGGCTACACCTTC	CVSTPRGANFGYTF
TRBJ1-6	-	TRBV7-9	-	TGTGGCAGCAGCTCAGGGACTTCGGGTTCACCCCTCCACTTT	CGSSSGTSGSPLHF
TRBJ2-5	TRBD2	TRBV5-4	-	TGTGCCAGCAACCCGACTAGCTTAGAGACCCAGTACTTC	CASNPTSLETQYF
TRBJ2-2	-	TRBV6-2/TRBV6-3	once	TGTGCCAGCAGTTACTCTTGCGATACCGGGGTGCTGTTTTTT	CASSYSCDTGVLFF
TRBJ1-1	-	TRBV12-3/TRBV12-4	-	TGTGCCAGGAGCCCAGGCACTGAAGCTTTCTTT	CARSPGTEAFF
TRBJ1-5	-	TRBV6-2/TRBV6-3	many	TGTGCCAGTACCGCGCCCTATAGCAATCAGCCCCAGCATTTT	CASTAPYSNQPQHF
TRBJ1-1	-	TRBV29-1	-	TGTAGCGTTGCCCCGGGATGGAGAGTGAACACTGAAGCTTTCTTT	CSVAPGWRVNTEAFF